Below are 14 T cell receptor beta chains sequenced from a single sample in a study of blood T cell repertoires in COVID-19. Profiled with immunoSEQ multiplex PCR; TCRdb holds only in-frame clones, not every one. The data contain fewer than 300,000 clones, approximately 85% of them singletons. Source material: PBMCs or T cells enriched from blood (not recorded which). The receptors here all came from a woman between 25 and 40 years old who had recovered from COVID-19.

This chain connects TRBV19 to TRBJ2-1; the match to TRBD1 covers 12 bases. The CDR3 loop spans 14 amino acids. J was trimmed by 13 bases and V by 5 bases; bases with no gene match: 9. Germline lookup yields CDR1 LNHDA and CDR2 SQIVND (reference sequence). This CDR3 is CASSEGQGAYSQFF. The DNA for the CDR3 is TGTGCCAGTAGTGAGGGACAGGGGGCCTATAGCCAGTTCTTC. Supplemented by reference TRBV19 and TRBJ2-1, the full variable domain reads DGGITQSPKYLFRKEGQNVTLSCEQNLNHDAMYWYRQDPGQGLRLIYYSQIVNDFQKGDIAEGYSVSREKKESFPLTVTSAQKNPTAFYLCASSEGQGAYSQFFGPGTRLTVL.

J is TRBJ1-1 and V is TRBV2; tentative D call: TRBD1 (6 bases). In germline, CDR1 is SNHLY, CDR2 FYNNEI. This CDR3 is built from 16 residues. V gave up 6 bases and J gave up 0 bases, with 17 bases separating them. The CDR3 region has the DNA TGTGCCAGCAGCGCGGTTGACAGGTCACTGAACACTGAAGCTTTCTTT. The encoded protein is CASSAVDRSLNTEAFF.

V and J are TRBV27 and TRBJ1-2, with 7 bases identical to TRBD1. V was pared by 6 bases and J by 12 bases, with 13 bases of the junction left unmatched. This CDR3 comprises 13 residues. Germline CDR1 is MNHEY and CDR2 is SMNVEV (reference sequence). CDR3 loop: CASRLGTVSPDTF. The CDR3 DNA follows: TGTGCCAGCAGACTCGGGACAGTTAGCCCGGACACCTTC.

This chain connects TRBV30 to TRBJ1-2; D possibly corresponds to TRBD1 (5 bases). Trimming cost V 3 bases and J 0 bases, with 11 bases left between them. This CDR3 contains 14 residues. Germline CDR1 and CDR2: GTSNPN and SVGIG (reference sequence). CDR3 nucleotide sequence: TGTGCCTGGAGCCCCCCCAGGGCTAACTATGGCTACACCTTC. Translated: CAWSPPRANYGYTF.

The V call is TRBV5-4, the J call TRBJ2-3; D might be TRBD2 (5 bases). The germline V gene has CDR1 SGHNT and CDR2 YYREEE (reference sequence). The CDR3 has 15 amino acids. Trimming stripped 0 bases from V and 4 bases from J, with 12 bases between. Here the CDR3 DNA reads TGTGCCAGCAGCTTGGGGACTTCAACCGCAGATACGCAGTATTTT. Its translation is CASSLGTSTADTQYF.

This clone was picked up a small number of times. J is TRBJ1-1 and V is TRBV15; possibly TRBD1 for D (5 bases). The CDR3 runs 13 residues. V was cut by 7 bases and J by 1 base, with 10 bases left in between. Looked up from germline, CDR1 is LNHNV and CDR2 is YYDKDF (reference sequence). The CDR3 spells CATNDRTNTEAFF. The CDR3 DNA sequence: TGTGCCACCAACGACAGAACGAACACTGAAGCTTTCTTT.

The chain carries TRBV25-1 and TRBJ1-4; 8 bases are shared with TRBD1. Germline V gene sequence: CDR1 MGHDK, CDR2 SYGVNS. The junction had 6 bases not matched to a gene; V was cut back by 5 bases and J by 4 bases. The CDR3 runs to 15 residues. The DNA for the CDR3 is TGTGCCAGCAGTAGGCAGGGGGCAAGTAATGAAAAACTGTTTTTT. Amino acid sequence: CASSRQGASNEKLFF.

CDR3 sequence: CASSQGPPGQFAYEQYF. The CDR3 nucleotides are TGCGCCAGCAGCCAAGGACCCCCGGGACAGTTTGCCTACGAGCAGTACTTC. This sequence joins TRBV4-1 and TRBJ2-7, with 7 bases aligning to TRBD1. The V gene's germline CDR1 is MGHRA and CDR2 YSYEKL. V lost 1 base and J lost 2; bases outside the gene matches: 11. CDR3 length: 17 residues.

This rearrangement joins TRBV7-9 to TRBJ1-6; 7 bases fit TRBD1. The V and J ends lost 3 bases and 2 bases, in that order; junction bases with no gene match: 7. The CDR3 sequence is 17 residues long. Germline CDR1 and CDR2: SEHNR and FQNEAQ (reference sequence). The CDR3 DNA reads TGTGCCAGCAGCTTGGGACAGCTCTTTGCCTATAATTCACCCCTCCACTTT. Translated: CASSLGQLFAYNSPLHF.

This rearrangement joins TRBV14 to TRBJ1-2; 7 bases are shared with TRBD1. The V and J ends lost 2 bases and 5 bases, in that order; junction bases with no gene match: 8. Germline CDR1 and CDR2: SGHDN and FVKESK. The CDR3 is 15 amino acids. The CDR3 DNA reads TGTGCCAGCAGCCAAATGGACAGGTTATATTATGGCTACACCTTC. As protein: CASSQMDRLYYGYTF.

The CDR3 DNA reads TGTGCCAGCAGCTTAACGGGAAGGGAATCCCATGGCTACACCTTC. It specifies CASSLTGRESHGYTF. The chain recombines TRBV7-9 with TRBJ1-2; D is ambiguous. V lost 2 bases to trimming and J lost 6 bases, with 16 bases between them. Looked up from germline, CDR1 is SEHNR and CDR2 is FQNEAQ (reference sequence). The CDR3 has 15 amino acids.

This chain uses TRBV6-1 with TRBJ2-7; D is unclear. CDR3 length: 11 amino acids. Trimming shortened V by 6 bases and J by 3 bases, and 6 bases separated the two germline ends. Per germline, CDR1 MNHNS and CDR2 SASEGT. CDR3 protein: CASSGYYEQYF. Written as DNA, the CDR3 is TGTGCCAGCAGCGGGTACTACGAGCAGTACTTC.

This chain joins TRBV28 and TRBJ1-1, with TRBD1 as a possible D gene (6 bases). V gave up 10 bases and J gave up 4 bases, with 16 bases separating them. Per the germline V gene, CDR1 is MDHEN and CDR2 is SYDVKM. CDR3 length: 13 amino acids. As DNA, the CDR3 is TGTGCCATCCTACAGGGAAGGGGCACTGAAGCTTTCTTT. Its protein product is CAILQGRGTEAFF.

This chain joins TRBV9 and TRBJ2-3, with 14 bases matching TRBD2. The V gene's germline CDR1 is SGDLS and CDR2 YYNGEE. V shed 4 bases and J 3 bases; nucleotides not matched to a gene: 7. The CDR3 runs to 17 residues. The CDR3 loop is CASSPRLAGGPTDTQYF. Here the CDR3 DNA reads TGTGCCAGCAGCCCGAGACTAGCGGGGGGGCCAACAGATACGCAGTATTTT.